This TCR beta chain was identified in a study of T cells in Graves' hyperthyroidism and ophthalmopathy. Template material for amplifying TCR beta CDR3 regions consisted of RNA transcripts. Carried out on the TCR CDR3, a first-round RT-PCR used the HTBI primer set. TCRdb reprocessed the multiplex PCR reads with MiXCR, giving one entry per CDR3 protein. The repertoire includes 300,000 to 450,000 distinct CDR3 sequences, 15% to 19% of them detected once, and about 27% sits in the top ten. The CDR3 length is 15 residues. V lost 5 bases, J lost 5 bases, and 9 bases stayed unmatched. Germline V gene sequence: CDR1 SEHNR, CDR2 FQNEAQ (reference sequence). General observations from the study: In validation, the model predicted ophthalmopathy. These predictions came a median roughly six months before onset.

As concerns this clonotype: What it recognizes is unknown.

J is TRBJ2-1 and V is TRBV7-9, with 7 positions matching TRBD1. The specimen was blood. The sequence was obtained from a woman under 30 with Graves' hyperthyroidism that later progressed to Graves' ophthalmopathy. CDR3 in amino acids: CASSTSGGGHNEQFF. CDR3 nucleotide sequence: TGTGCCAGCAGCACATCAGGGGGTGGGCACAATGAGCAGTTCTTC.